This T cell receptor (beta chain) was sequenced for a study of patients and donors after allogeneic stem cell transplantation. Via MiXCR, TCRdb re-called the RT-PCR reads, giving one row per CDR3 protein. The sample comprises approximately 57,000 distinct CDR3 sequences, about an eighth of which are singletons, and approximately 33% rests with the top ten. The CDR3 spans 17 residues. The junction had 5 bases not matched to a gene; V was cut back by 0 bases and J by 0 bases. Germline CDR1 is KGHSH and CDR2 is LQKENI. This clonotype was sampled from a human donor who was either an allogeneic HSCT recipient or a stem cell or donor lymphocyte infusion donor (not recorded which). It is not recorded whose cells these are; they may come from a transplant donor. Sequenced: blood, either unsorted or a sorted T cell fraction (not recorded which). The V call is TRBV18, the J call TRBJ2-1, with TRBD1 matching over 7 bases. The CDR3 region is CASSPPGDSSSYNEQFF. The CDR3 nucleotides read TGTGCCAGCTCACCACCGGGGGACAGTAGCTCCTACAATGAGCAGTTCTTC.